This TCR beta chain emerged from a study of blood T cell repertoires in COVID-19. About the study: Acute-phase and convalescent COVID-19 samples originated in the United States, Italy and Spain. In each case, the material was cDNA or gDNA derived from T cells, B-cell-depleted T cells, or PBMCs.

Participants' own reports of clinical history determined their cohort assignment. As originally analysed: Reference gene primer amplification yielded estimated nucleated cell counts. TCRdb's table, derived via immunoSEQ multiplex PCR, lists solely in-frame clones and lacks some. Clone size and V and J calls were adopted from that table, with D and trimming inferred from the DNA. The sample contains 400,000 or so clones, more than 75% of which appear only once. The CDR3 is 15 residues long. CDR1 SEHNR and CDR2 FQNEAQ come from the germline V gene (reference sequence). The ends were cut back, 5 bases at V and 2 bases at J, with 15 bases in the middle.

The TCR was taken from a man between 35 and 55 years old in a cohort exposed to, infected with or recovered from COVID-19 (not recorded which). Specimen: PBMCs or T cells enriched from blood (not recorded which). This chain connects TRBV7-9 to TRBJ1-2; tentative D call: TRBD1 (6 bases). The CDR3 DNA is TGTGCCAGCAGCCCCCACCCAGGGGACAACTATGGCTACACCTTC. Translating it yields CASSPHPGDNYGYTF. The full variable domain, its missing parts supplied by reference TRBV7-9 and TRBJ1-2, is DTGVSQNPRHKITKRGQNVTFRCDPISEHNRLYWYRQTLGQGPEFLTYFQNEAQLEKSRLLSDRFSAERPKGSFSTLEIQRTEQGDSAMYLCASSPHPGDNYGYTFGSGTRLTVV.